The 20 T cell receptor beta chains below were found in one sample sequenced in a study of shared clonotypes between healthy human individuals. Assay used: immunoSEQ multiplex PCR; TCRdb lists only in-frame clones, some missing. The data hold more than 1 million clones, with 78% observed a single time. The material sequenced was memory CD4+ T cells from PBMCs. Subset of the sample: CD45RA-negative fraction. Receptors originate from a man between 18 and 35 years old in good health. Some clones in this sample may be carry-over from other donors' samples.

This chain joins TRBV9 and TRBJ2-7, with TRBD1 matching 9 bases. Germline values: CDR1 SGDLS, CDR2 YYNGEE. Trimming took 6 bases from V and 5 from J; bases not matched to a gene: 6. The CDR3 has 13 amino acids. The CDR3 sequence: CASTRDRDDEQYF. The CDR3 DNA reads TGTGCCAGCACCCGGGACAGGGATGACGAGCAGTACTTC.

Note on this clone: The sample contains more than one DNA sequence encoding this CDR3. The chain joins TRBV28 to TRBJ1-1, with D unclear. V lost 5 bases and J lost 5, with 3 bases in between. This CDR3 spans 10 amino acids. From germline, CDR1 is MDHEN and CDR2 SYDVKM. For the CDR3, the DNA is TGTGCCAGCAGTCGTACTGAAGCTTTCTTT. Its translation: CASSRTEAFF.

The V and J genes are TRBV4-3 and TRBJ1-1; D unresolved. The V end lost 3 bases, the J end lost 5 bases, and 22 bases lay between the germline ends. This CDR3 spans 17 amino acids. Germline values: CDR1 LGHNA, CDR2 YSLEER. Here the CDR3 reads CASSQDTPGALRTEAFF. CDR3 coding DNA: TGCGCCAGCAGCCAGGATACGCCGGGAGCCCTTCGGACTGAAGCTTTCTTT.

The gene calls are TRBV9 and TRBJ2-5, with D perhaps TRBD1 or TRBD2 (5 bases each). CDR3 length equals 15 residues. Per the germline V gene, CDR1 is SGDLS and CDR2 is YYNGEE. The ends were cut back, 0 bases at V and 2 bases at J, with 11 bases in the middle. Written as DNA, the CDR3 is TGTGCCAGCAGCGTAGGTGGGGGAGTTCAAGAGACCCAGTACTTC. It translates to CASSVGGGVQETQYF.

The V call is TRBV6-5, the J call TRBJ2-7, with TRBD1 identical over 8 bases. From germline, CDR1 is MNHEY and CDR2 SVGAGI. The trim removed 8 bases at V and 4 bases at J, leaving 7 bases unmatched. This CDR3 has 13 residues. CDR3 protein: CASGGQGLYEQYF. For the CDR3, the DNA is TGTGCCAGCGGTGGACAGGGATTATACGAGCAGTACTTC.

The chain joins TRBV28 to TRBJ1-2, with D possibly TRBD1 on 5 matching bases. V was shortened by 5 bases and J by 4 bases, with 20 bases between the two germline ends. In germline, CDR1 is MDHEN, CDR2 SYDVKM. The CDR3 consists of 16 residues. This chain's CDR3 is CASSGGHLGGVYGYTF. The CDR3 DNA reads TGTGCCAGCAGTGGAGGACACCTTGGAGGGGTCTATGGCTACACCTTC.

Only a few counts were recorded for this clone. The chain combines TRBV6-4 with TRBJ1-1; a weak D match, TRBD1 (6 bases). The germline V gene encodes CDR1 MRHNA and CDR2 SNTAGT. The CDR3 loop spans 14 amino acids. Trimming took off 4 bases at V and 3 bases at J, with 12 bases between the two ends. The CDR3 loop reads CASSGQPGDTEAFF. DNA for the CDR3: TGTGCCAGCAGTGGACAGCCAGGGGACACTGAAGCTTTCTTT.

The chain recombines TRBV4-2 with TRBJ2-7; D gene uncertain. Germline-derived CDR1 and CDR2 are LGHNA and YNFKEQ. CDR3 length: 15 amino acids. V gave up 2 bases and J gave up 5 bases, with 16 bases separating them. This chain's CDR3 is CASSQSALRVHEQYF. For the CDR3, the DNA is TGTGCCAGCAGCCAATCTGCCCTACGGGTCCACGAGCAGTACTTC.

In this sample, this clone turned up once. This specimen includes other DNA sequences encoding the same CDR3. The V gene is TRBV4-2, the J gene TRBJ2-1; D remains ambiguous. In germline, CDR1 is LGHNA, CDR2 YNFKEQ. V was clipped by 4 bases and J by 0 bases, with 7 bases between them. This CDR3 is built from 14 residues. The CDR3 region is CASSPGSSYNEQFF. CDR3 in DNA: TGTGCCAGCAGCCCGGGTAGCTCCTACAATGAGCAGTTCTTC.

For this clone: Distinct nucleotide sequences in the sample also encode this CDR3. The chain joins TRBV7-3 to TRBJ2-3; D call uncertain. CDR3 length equals 15 residues. The germline gives CDR1 SGHTA, CDR2 FQGTGA. With 0 bases removed from V and 3 bases from J, the gap between germline ends came to 10 bases. CDR3 nucleotides: TGTGCCAGCAGCTTAACCCCTTCGATAACAGATACGCAGTATTTT. Translating gives CASSLTPSITDTQYF.

The chain joins TRBV2 to TRBJ2-3; D is unresolved. The ends were cut back, 8 bases at V and 2 bases at J, with 5 bases in the middle. Germline lookup yields CDR1 SNHLY and CDR2 FYNNEI. The CDR3 runs 11 residues. CDR3 loop: CASGHTDTQYF. The CDR3 DNA reads TGTGCCAGCGGTCACACAGATACGCAGTATTTT. Variable domain in full (rest from reference TRBV2 and TRBJ2-3): EPEVTQTPSHQVTQMGQEVILRCVPISNHLYFYWYRQILGQKVEFLVSFYNNEISEKSEIFDDQFSVERPDGSNFTLKIRSTKLEDSAMYFCASGHTDTQYFGPGTRLTVL.

This clone was counted between two and nine times. The chain uses TRBV5-5 and TRBJ1-1, with 9 bases that match TRBD1. This CDR3 is 17 amino acids long. After removal of 0 bases from V and 3 bases from J, the junction contained 9 bases not matched to a gene. The germline V gene encodes CDR1 SGHKS and CDR2 YYEKEE (reference sequence). The CDR3 DNA reads TGTGCCAGCAGCTTGGGGGTCCCCGGACAGGGGCACACTGAAGCTTTCTTT. This gives the protein CASSLGVPGQGHTEAFF. Supplemented by reference TRBV5-5 and TRBJ1-1, the full variable domain reads DAGVTQSPTHLIKTRGQQVTLRCSPISGHKSVSWYQQVLGQGPQFIFQYYEKEERGRGNFPDRFSARQFPNYSSELNVNALLLGDSALYLCASSLGVPGQGHTEAFFGQGTRLTVV.

J is TRBJ2-7 and V is TRBV7-2; TRBD1 agrees at 7 bases. CDR1 and CDR2 (germline): SGHTA, FQGNSA. Trimming cost V 4 bases and J 2 bases; bases outside gene matches: 8. The CDR3 is 15 residues long. DNA for the CDR3: TGTGCCAGCAGCTCGACTGGACAGGAAGCCTACGAGCAGTACTTC. Its translation: CASSSTGQEAYEQYF.

J is TRBJ1-2 and V is TRBV2; a possible D gene is TRBD1 (5 bases). Germline V gene sequence: CDR1 SNHLY, CDR2 FYNNEI. This CDR3 is built from 14 residues. The V end lost 9 bases, the J end lost 6 bases, and 20 bases lay between the germline ends. CDR3 in amino acids: CARGGAEGFDGYTF. In nucleotides, the CDR3 is TGTGCCAGGGGTGGGGCGGAGGGTTTTGATGGCTACACCTTC.

This sequence joins TRBV5-1 and TRBJ2-1; 8 nucleotides match TRBD1. Losses at the gene ends were 4 bases for V and 3 bases for J; bases not matched to a gene: 3. This CDR3 has 14 amino acids. Germline CDR1 and CDR2: SGHRS and YFSETQ. CDR3 coding DNA: TGCGCCAGCAGCAACGGACAGGGCTACAATGAGCAGTTCTTC. This translates into CASSNGQGYNEQFF.

To note about this clone: Distinct nucleotide sequences in the sample also encode this CDR3. The chain recombines TRBV18 with TRBJ1-1, with TRBD1 matching 7 bases. Trimming took 6 bases from V and 0 from J; bases not matched to a gene: 7. This CDR3 has 15 amino acids. Germline CDR1 KGHSH, CDR2 LQKENI. In DNA form, the CDR3 reads TGTGCCAGCTCTTTGGGACAGACAATGAACACTGAAGCTTTCTTT. Translating it yields CASSLGQTMNTEAFF.

CDR3 sequence: CASSQTQRFGEQYF. Here the CDR3 DNA reads TGCGCCAGCAGCCAAACCCAGAGGTTTGGCGAGCAGTACTTC. The chain employs TRBV4-3 and TRBJ2-7; D gene unclear. Germline V gene data show CDR1 as LGHNA and CDR2 as YSLEER. This CDR3 spans 14 amino acids. Between the trimmed V and J ends, which lost 2 bases and 6 bases, there was a span of 14 bases.

This clone was picked up a small number of times. The chain carries TRBV28 and TRBJ1-3; a weak D match, TRBD1 (6 bases). The CDR3 contains 12 residues. From germline, CDR1 is MDHEN and CDR2 SYDVKM. The DNA of the CDR3 is TGTGCAACAGGGAGCTCTGGAAACACCATATATTTT. Protein sequence: CATGSSGNTIYF.

This clone was picked up one time. V gene TRBV7-6 combines with J gene TRBJ2-2; the D gene is possibly TRBD1 (6 bases). This CDR3 has 16 residues. The V gene's germline CDR1 is SGHVS and CDR2 FNYEAQ. V lost 5 bases and J 5 bases, leaving 18 bases between the germline ends. The CDR3 spells CASSKPSRTDTGELFF. CDR3 sequence (DNA): TGTGCCAGCAGCAAGCCCTCCAGGACAGATACCGGGGAGCTGTTTTTT.

In DNA, the CDR3 is TGTGCCAGCAGTGCCCCGACAGGGAACAATCAGCCCCAGCATTTT. Translation: CASSAPTGNNQPQHF. The V and J genes are TRBV6-1 and TRBJ1-5; 7 bases match TRBD1. The CDR3 loop spans 15 amino acids. CDR1 MNHNS and CDR2 SASEGT come from the germline V gene. V gave up 4 bases and J gave up 3 bases; unmatched junction bases: 6.